Sequencing of this T cell receptor (beta chain) was carried out in a study of shared clonotypes between healthy human individuals. In the study overall: The plates for each donor numbered three CD4 naive, three CD4 memory, two CD8 naive and one CD8 memory.

Original data processing: Quality scores were absent from the junction-only immunoSEQ sequences, so filtering differed. TCRdb's table, derived via immunoSEQ multiplex PCR, lists solely in-frame clones and lacks some. That table furnishes V, J and clone size, whereas the DNA furnished D and trimming. The table shows some 2.1 million clones, with 80% to 95% occurring only once. This CDR3 region has 12 residues. The germline V gene encodes CDR1 SGHDT and CDR2 YYEEEE. V was shortened by 0 bases and J by 5 bases, with 2 bases between the two germline ends. Points on this clone: Its antigen is as yet unknown.

General study results and limits: Despite large depth, rarefaction showed incomplete sorted-subset sequencing.

The naive CD8 population came from CD45RO-negative cells selected for CCR7, without terminally differentiated effector memory CD45RA+ cells. Adult donors, all healthy and HIV-negative, had no recent acute infections or vaccinations. The sequence was obtained from a man between 18 and 29 years old in good health. Some clones in this sample may be carry-over from other donors' samples. Material: naive CD8+ T cells from PBMCs. The chain couples TRBV5-6 to TRBJ1-4; D remains unclear. CDR3 loop: CASSLGNEKLFF. CDR3 bases: TGTGCCAGCAGCTTGGGAAATGAAAAACTGTTTTTT.